The rows below give T cell receptor beta chains drawn from one sample of a study of cytomegalovirus exposure and HLA in healthy donors. The method was immunoSEQ multiplex PCR; TCRdb's version includes in-frame clones alone and lacks a portion of them. The sample contains 210,000 or so clones, around 88% of which appear only once. The sequenced sample was PBMCs. These receptor sequences come from a woman aged 18-29 years in good health and CMV-seronegative. CDR3s include the opening cysteine and the closing phenylalanine or tryptophan. The D gene is left open where the match is weak. Rows may omit the clone size; those that give it use once, few, many or a size class.

V gene	clone size	D gene	J gene	CDR3 DNA	CDR3 protein
TRBV19	NA	NA	TRBJ1-1	TGTGCCAGTAGTATTCTGGTAGCAGGGGCTGAAGCTTTCTTT	CASSILVAGAEAFF
TRBV5-4	NA	TRBD2	TRBJ2-1	TGTGCCAGCAGCTTGGGCAATCGGGGGGGGAGGAACAATGAGCAGTTCTTC	CASSLGNRGGRNNEQFF
TRBV4-3	NA	NA	TRBJ1-4	TGCGCCAGCAGCCAAGAGGGGACACTGGGGGAAGATGAACTGTTTTTT	CASSQEGTLGEDELFF
TRBV9	NA	NA	TRBJ1-1	TGTGCCAGCAGCGTCCTTGGGGGGAGTACTGAAGCTTTCTTT	CASSVLGGSTEAFF
TRBV4-3	NA	NA	TRBJ1-6	TGCGCCAGCAGCTGGCGGACACGGCTTAATTCACCCCTCCACTTT	CASSWRTRLNSPLHF
TRBV6-1	NA	TRBD1	TRBJ2-1	TGTGCCAGCAGTGGCTCTGGGACAGGGGGGAATGAGCAGTTCTTC	CASSGSGTGGNEQFF
TRBV9	NA	TRBD2	TRBJ2-2	TGTGCCAGCAGTCGTCCGACTAGCGGGAGCGCCGGGGAGCTGTTTTTT	CASSRPTSGSAGELFF
TRBV7-9	NA	TRBD2	TRBJ2-1	TGTGCCAGCATTTCAGCAGGGACTAGCCCTGGGAGTGAGCAGTTCTTC	CASISAGTSPGSEQFF
TRBV4-2	NA	TRBD1	TRBJ2-1	TGTGCCAGCAGCCAAGAAGGGGGGACAGGCTACAATGAGCAGTTCTTC	CASSQEGGTGYNEQFF
TRBV2	NA	TRBD2	TRBJ2-5	TGTGCCAGCATGCGACGGAGCGGGGACCAAGAGACCCAGTACTTC	CASMRRSGDQETQYF
TRBV10-1	once	NA	TRBJ2-1	TGCGCCAGCAGTGATTGGGCAGGGGTCCACAATGAGCAGTTCTTC	CASSDWAGVHNEQFF
TRBV21-1	NA	NA	TRBJ2-5	TGTGCCAGCAGCAAAGACCGATGGGACAGGTCGCAAGAGACCCAGTACTTC	CASSKDRWDRSQETQYF
TRBV6-5	NA	NA	TRBJ1-2	TGTGCCAGCAGTTACGAGGGAAACTATGGCTACACCTTC	CASSYEGNYGYTF
TRBV9	NA	NA	TRBJ2-1	TGTGCCAGCAGCGTAGCTACGAGGCAGTACAATGAGCAGTTCTTC	CASSVATRQYNEQFF
TRBV7-7	NA	NA	TRBJ2-2	TGTGCCAGCAGCCCACGGGATCACGGGGAGCTGTTTTTT	CASSPRDHGELFF
TRBV7-2	NA	NA	TRBJ2-3	TGTGCCAGCAGCTCGGGACAAACCTTCACAGATACGCAGTATTTT	CASSSGQTFTDTQYF
TRBV2	NA	NA	TRBJ2-1	TGTGCCAGCAGTGAACAGGGGCAGGCCTACAATGAGCAGTTCTTC	CASSEQGQAYNEQFF
TRBV7-9	NA	TRBD1	TRBJ2-6	TGTGCCAGCAGCCCTCGGACAGGGAGAGTATCTGGGGCCAACGTCCTGACTTTC	CASSPRTGRVSGANVLTF
TRBV5-5	NA	NA	TRBJ1-2	TGTGCCAGCAGCACGGGCCTGGGACTTGGCTATGGCTACACCTTC	CASSTGLGLGYGYTF
TRBV2	NA	NA	TRBJ2-4	TGTGCCAGCAGTGGGGTACTACTAGCCAAAAACATTCAGTACTTC	CASSGVLLAKNIQYF
TRBV6-4	NA	NA	TRBJ1-2	TGTGCCAGCAGTGTGGGAGCTAACTATGGCTACACCTTC	CASSVGANYGYTF
TRBV9	few	NA	TRBJ2-7	TGTGCCAGCAGCGTAAGCTCTTGGGGGCAGGGTGTAAAGGACGAGCAGTACTTC	CASSVSSWGQGVKDEQYF
TRBV7-9	NA	NA	TRBJ1-1	TGTGCCAGCAGCTTAGGAACGGGGAAATCGAACACTGAAGCTTTCTTT	CASSLGTGKSNTEAFF
TRBV5-8	NA	NA	TRBJ1-5	TGTGCCAGCAGCTTATTGACAACGTCCAGCAATCAGCCCCAGCATTTT	CASSLLTTSSNQPQHF
TRBV7-2	NA	NA	TRBJ2-5	TGTGCCAGCGAACGAGGGTCTCAAGAGACCCAGTACTTC	CASERGSQETQYF
TRBV10-3	NA	NA	TRBJ2-7	TGTGCCAACCCCAAATACACTAGACCCTCCTACGAGCAGTACTTC	CANPKYTRPSYEQYF
TRBV5-5	NA	NA	TRBJ1-1	TGTGCCAGCAGCCCGCTTGTAACTACGGAAACGGCTTTCTTT	CASSPLVTTETAFF
TRBV11-2	NA	NA	TRBJ1-3	TGTGCCAGCAGCCGGACTGGCCTCTCTGGAAACACCATATATTTT	CASSRTGLSGNTIYF
TRBV11-3	NA	TRBD1	TRBJ2-7	TGTGCCAGCAGCTTAGGAGGGGGACAGGGGCCTTTTCTGGAGCAGTACTTC	CASSLGGGQGPFLEQYF
TRBV2	NA	TRBD1	TRBJ1-5	TGTGCCAGCAGTGGACAGGGGAAGGAGCCCCAGCATTTT	CASSGQGKEPQHF
TRBV4-2	NA	NA	TRBJ2-2	TGTGCCAGCAGCCAAGAAACGGGACAGAACACCGGGGAGCTGTTTTTT	CASSQETGQNTGELFF
TRBV5-1	NA	TRBD1	TRBJ1-2	TGCGCCAGCAACGAGGGCAGGGGGAAGGGCTACACCTTC	CASNEGRGKGYTF
TRBV9	NA	NA	TRBJ2-3	TGTGCCAGCAGCCCGTTACTAAACACAGATACGCAGTATTTT	CASSPLLNTDTQYF
TRBV5-1	once	NA	TRBJ1-2	TGCGCCAGCAGCTTGGTATCACCGGGACTAGTTCCCTATGGCTACACCTTC	CASSLVSPGLVPYGYTF
TRBV12-5	NA	NA	TRBJ1-2	TGTGCTAGTGGTTTGGACCCTGGACACTACCGGTGGGGCTACACCTTC	CASGLDPGHYRWGYTF
TRBV6-1	NA	NA	TRBJ2-1	TGTGCCAGCAGTGAGGCCAACGCATCTTACAATGAGCAGTTCTTC	CASSEANASYNEQFF
TRBV21-1	NA	NA	TRBJ2-5	TGTGCCAGCAGCAAACCCCGGGACAGGGGTCGAGAGACCCAGTACTTC	CASSKPRDRGRETQYF